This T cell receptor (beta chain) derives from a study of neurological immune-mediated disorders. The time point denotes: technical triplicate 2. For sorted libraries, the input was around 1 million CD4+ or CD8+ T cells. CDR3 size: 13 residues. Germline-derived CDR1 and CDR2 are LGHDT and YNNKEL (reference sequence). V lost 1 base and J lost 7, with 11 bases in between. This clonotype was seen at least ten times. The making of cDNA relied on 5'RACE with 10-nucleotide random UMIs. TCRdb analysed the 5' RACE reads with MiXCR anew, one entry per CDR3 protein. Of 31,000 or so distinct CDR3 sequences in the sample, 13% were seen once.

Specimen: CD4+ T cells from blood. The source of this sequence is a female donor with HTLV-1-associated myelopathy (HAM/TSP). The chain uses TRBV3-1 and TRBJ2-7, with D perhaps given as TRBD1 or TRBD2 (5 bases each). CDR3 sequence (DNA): TGTGCCAGCAGCCAAGTGGGGGTCGGGGAGCAGTACTTC. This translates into CASSQVGVGEQYF.